This T cell receptor beta chain is from a study of OX40 agonist ivuxolimab in advanced cancers. About the study as a whole: Ivuxolimab was a fully human IgG2 agonistic monoclonal antibody targeting the costimulatory receptor OX40 (CD134). Intravenous ivuxolimab was administered to patients every 2 weeks at six dose levels: 0.01, 0.1, 0.3, 1.5, 3 and 10 mg/kg. Of the approximately 50 dose-escalation patients, hepatocellular carcinoma was present in about 20, melanoma in around 15, renal cell carcinoma in 9 and head and neck cancer in 9. In the dose-escalation cohort, 70% to 85% of patients were male, and the mean age was roughly 60 years with a range of about 20 to 90. Prior anti-PD-1, anti-PD-L1 or anti-CTLA-4 therapy was permitted, and checkpoint inhibitors had been received by about 44% of dose-escalation patients. Three dose-escalation patients achieved partial responses, one with hepatocellular carcinoma and two with cutaneous melanoma. Peripheral TCRbeta sequencing aimed to test whether ivuxolimab altered TCR sequence diversity and caused clonal T-cell expansion. The paper describes the monotherapy dose-escalation part (N ≈ 50 patients) of the phase I trial of ivuxolimab.

For sequencing of the TCRbeta CDR3 region, genomic DNA was extracted from the sorted cells. The immunoSEQ Assay was used to sequence the TCRbeta CDR3 regions. The table was pulled from immuneACCESS by TCRdb, which kept in-frame rearrangements only. Such tables lose some clones; where checked, under half of the loss comes from unresolved V genes, and the rest has no known cause. This sample lists fewer than 110,000 clones; approximately 90% were detected once. The ten most abundant clones make up about 1.2% of the sample. For this clone: There is no known antigen for this receptor. It has no much larger one-base neighbor in the sample; base qualities were not kept.

Trimming at the junction amounts to 1 base on V and 7 bases on J, and the germline ends lie 5 bases apart. The CDR3 numbers 11 residues from cysteine through phenylalanine. The DNA shown is the 33-base CDR3, in frame from base 1. Looking up the germline V gene yields CDR1 SGHAT and CDR2 FQNNGV. General conclusions and limits of the study: After ivuxolimab, more expanded clones were found on average in CD8+ T cells than in CD4+ T cells. Low levels of normalized T-cell clonal expansion were also seen in some patients who did not respond. In the 0.1-3.0 mg/kg groups, partial responders had among the lowest normalized peripheral clonal expansion, particularly in CD8+ T cells. At doses of 0.1 to 3.0 mg/kg, clonal expansion of both CD4+ and CD8+ blood T cells was observed from baseline to week 6. The antigen specificity of the peripheral T cells that underwent clonal expansion was not determined.

The trial excluded patients who had a history of autoimmune disease or were on systemic immunosuppression. Peripheral blood for TCR sequencing was collected from all dose cohorts at baseline, on cycle 4 day 1, and on cycle 7 day 1. Samples came from an open-label, multicenter, first-in-human phase I dose-escalation trial of ivuxolimab. The trial enrolled adults with locally advanced or metastatic head and neck squamous cell, hepatocellular, melanoma or renal cell carcinoma. CD4+ and CD8+ T cells were sorted separately from peripheral blood before TCR sequencing. The TCR sequence derives from an adult with an advanced solid tumor such as melanoma, head and neck, liver or kidney cancer. Rearrangement joined TRBV11-2 to TRBJ2-7; the D gene cannot be named for sure. Sample: CD4+ or CD8+ T cells sorted from blood, taken in a trial of the OX40 agonist ivuxolimab. Here is the DNA: TGTGCCAGCAGCTTAGCCCGTGAGCAGTACTTC. This is translated as CASSLAREQYF.